Below, one T cell receptor (beta chain) is given with its context. The sample belongs to a study of blood T cell repertoires in COVID-19. The CDR3 length is 13 residues. CDR1 is MDHEN, CDR2 SYDVKM, per germline. V dropped 2 bases and J dropped 7 bases, with 11 bases sitting between them. Measured with immunoSEQ multiplex PCR; TCRdb has only the in-frame clones, and not every one. The sample has about 160,000 clones, approximately 85% seen once; the top ten hold about 7.8%. The receptor comes from a woman in her sixties with COVID-19, enrolled during active disease. The material sequenced was peripheral blood. V and J are TRBV28 and TRBJ1-1; tentative D call: TRBD1 (5 bases). The CDR3 here is CASSLGPRGEAFF. In nucleotides, the CDR3 is TGTGCCAGCAGTTTAGGGCCAAGGGGTGAAGCTTTCTTT.